The rows below give T cell receptor beta chains drawn from one sample of a study of cytomegalovirus exposure and HLA in healthy donors. The table came from immunoSEQ multiplex PCR; TCRdb's copy has only in-frame clones and leaves some out. The data contain some 130,000 clones, around 75% of them singletons. Sequencing was carried out using PBMCs. The receptor set was obtained from a man aged 35 to 55 in good health and CMV-seronegative. Each CDR3 is given with its conserved first and last residue. Fields, in order: J gene, V gene, CDR3 length, clone size, CDR3 protein. The size field is filled for only some rows; it gives once, few, many or a size class.

TRBJ1-4 TRBV28 12 NA CAGQGAGEKLFF
TRBJ2-7 TRBV5-1 14 few CASSLKADSYEQYF
TRBJ2-7 TRBV7-3 16 few CASSAVAGGPSYEQYF
TRBJ1-2 TRBV4-1 16 NA CASSQPTGPSGYGYTF
TRBJ1-3 TRBV5-4 14 few CASSWDTSGNTIYF
TRBJ1-4 TRBV7-9 16 NA CASSRDRGPSNEKLFF
TRBJ2-6 TRBV7-9 16 NA CASSRLDNSGANVLTF
TRBJ2-3 TRBV7-9 18 NA CASSQPTGLAGGKDTQYF
TRBJ2-1 TRBV7-9 14 NA CASSATGLYNEQFF
TRBJ1-1 TRBV4-3 13 NA CASSRSIGGEAFF
TRBJ1-5 TRBV6-1 15 NA CASSRDRGHSQPQHF
TRBJ1-4 TRBV4-3 14 medium-sized CASSQGQGGEKLFF
TRBJ1-2 TRBV7-2 14 NA CASSSNRARVGYTF
TRBJ2-2 TRBV4-3 16 once CASSQGTSGISGELFF
TRBJ1-2 TRBV6-5 14 NA CATSIRDRSYWYTF
TRBJ2-7 TRBV2 16 NA CASSGGEGQGYYEQYF
TRBJ2-3 TRBV5-6 17 NA CASSLDAAGERVNTQYF
TRBJ2-7 TRBV5-1 13 NA CASSPQGQGKQYF
TRBJ1-4 TRBV30 15 NA CAWSGRTGYTPRLFF
TRBJ2-1 TRBV7-9 17 once CASSLFGMSFSYNEQFF
TRBJ2-5 TRBV10-3 15 few CAISHSSGGDETQYF
TRBJ1-5 TRBV12-5 13 few CASGQDSNQPQHF
TRBJ2-7 TRBV9 18 NA CASSVGVRTSGRAYEQYF